Following are 19 T cell receptor beta chains from one sample sequenced in a study of OX40 agonist ivuxolimab in advanced cancers. The data were produced by immunoSEQ multiplex PCR, yet TCRdb's version contains in-frame clones alone and is incomplete. This table has nearly 25,000 clones, roughly 77% appearing once. The specimen comprised CD4+ or CD8+ T cells sorted from blood, sampled in a trial of the OX40 agonist ivuxolimab. These receptors were obtained from an adult with an advanced solid tumor such as melanoma, head and neck, liver or kidney cancer.

The V gene is TRBV10-3, the J gene TRBJ2-5; D may be TRBD1 or TRBD2 (5 bases each). From germline, CDR1 is ENHRY and CDR2 SYGVKD. CDR3 length equals 12 residues. V dropped 5 bases and J dropped 5 bases, with 9 bases sitting between them. The CDR3 DNA is TGTGCCATCAGTAGGGACGGGGAGACCCAGTACTTC. This sequence encodes CAISRDGETQYF.

The V call is TRBV21-1, the J call TRBJ1-2. TRBV21-1 is annotated as a pseudogene. There are 14 residues in the CDR3. Written as DNA, the CDR3 is TGTGCCAGCAGCAACCACCTGGGAGGGGATGGCTACACCTTC. This sequence encodes CASSNHLGGDGYTF.

The chain recombines TRBV6-5 with TRBJ2-4; D may be TRBD1 (5 bases). The CDR3 spans 13 residues. V gave up 6 bases and J gave up 2 bases, with 8 bases separating them. CDR1 and CDR2 from the germline V gene are MNHEY and SVGAGI. As DNA, the CDR3 is TGTGCCAGCAGCCCAGGGCCCAAAAACATTCAGTACTTC. It translates to CASSPGPKNIQYF.

The chain is built from TRBV4-2 and TRBJ2-3; TRBD2 agrees at 8 bases. This CDR3 is built from 17 residues. V lost 0 bases, J lost 8 bases, and 13 bases stayed unmatched. Germline CDR1 reads LGHNA; CDR2 reads YNFKEQ. In DNA form, the CDR3 reads TGTGCCAGCAGCCAAGAAGTTACCGGGGGGGCCTCCAGTACGCAGTATTTT. Residues: CASSQEVTGGASSTQYF.

The V and J genes are TRBV15 and TRBJ1-1, with D possibly being TRBD1 (5 bases). CDR3 length: 14 amino acids. V dropped 0 bases and J dropped 9 bases, with 14 bases sitting between them. From germline, CDR1 is LNHNV and CDR2 YYDKDF (reference sequence). As DNA, the CDR3 is TGTGCCACCAGCAGAGATCTTAGGTCGGGGCAAGCTTTCTTT. Translated, it gives CATSRDLRSGQAFF. Full variable domain (outside the CDR3, taken from reference TRBV15 and TRBJ1-1): DAMVIQNPRYQVTQFGKPVTLSCSQTLNHNVMYWYQQKSSQAPKLLFHYYDKDFNNEADTPDNFQSRRPNTSFCFLDIRSPGLGDTAMYLCATSRDLRSGQAFFGQGTRLTVV.

The chain has TRBV19 and TRBJ2-1; perhaps TRBD1 as D (6 bases). Deletions cut 3 bases from V and 7 bases from J, with 13 bases between. The germline gives CDR1 LNHDA, CDR2 SQIVND (reference sequence). The CDR3 extends over 14 amino acids. The CDR3 region is CASSMRQVANEQFF. CDR3 bases: TGTGCCAGTAGTATGAGACAGGTCGCAAATGAGCAGTTCTTC.

The rearrangement joins TRBV10-3 to TRBJ1-2; D not resolved. From germline, CDR1 is ENHRY and CDR2 SYGVKD. The CDR3 sequence is 16 residues long. Between the trimmed V and J ends, which lost 2 bases and 8 bases, there was a span of 21 bases. Written as DNA, the CDR3 is TGTGCCATCAGTGAGCCACTAGCGGGAGGGCCGGAAGGCTACACCTTC. Amino acid sequence: CAISEPLAGGPEGYTF.

The chain links TRBV9 to TRBJ2-7, with TRBD1 as a possible D gene (6 bases). This CDR3 region has 18 residues. Germline V gene data show CDR1 as SGDLS and CDR2 as YYNGEE. Trimming removed 2 bases from V and 3 bases from J, with 24 bases in between. The DNA of the CDR3 is TGTGCCAGCAGCGTGGAGTGGGGGCCTACCGCCCGCAACTACGAGCAGTACTTC. As protein: CASSVEWGPTARNYEQYF.

This chain joins TRBV9 and TRBJ2-7; D remains ambiguous. V gave up 0 bases and J gave up 2 bases, with 12 bases separating them. The CDR3 covers 15 residues. The germline V gene has CDR1 SGDLS and CDR2 YYNGEE. The CDR3 sequence: CASSVAPVGPYEQYF. The CDR3 nucleotides are TGTGCCAGCAGCGTAGCCCCAGTTGGACCCTACGAGCAGTACTTC.

This chain connects TRBV29-1 to TRBJ1-1; D is undetermined. V was clipped by 0 bases and J by 6 bases, with 5 bases between them. The CDR3 consists of 11 residues. The germline CDR1 and CDR2 sequences are SQVTM and ANQGSEA. This CDR3 is CSVEDSAEAFF. The CDR3 coding sequence is TGCAGCGTTGAAGATTCAGCTGAAGCTTTCTTT.

The chain couples TRBV28 to TRBJ1-2; 8 nucleotides agree with TRBD1. CDR1 MDHEN and CDR2 SYDVKM come from the germline V gene. The CDR3 is made up of 14 amino acids. V was pared by 4 bases and J by 7 bases, with 8 bases of the junction left unmatched. CDR3 sequence reads: CASSSLRGQGGYTF. The CDR3 bases are TGTGCCAGCAGTTCGCTCAGGGGGCAGGGTGGCTACACCTTC.

Only one count was recorded for this clone. The chain is built from TRBV7-2 and TRBJ1-1; no firm D call. V was cut by 5 bases and J by 0 bases, with 19 bases left in between. The CDR3 has 17 residues. CDR1 is SGHTA and CDR2 is FQGNSA in the germline V gene. The CDR3 here is CASSLGMDRYMNTEAFF. In nucleotides, the CDR3 is TGTGCCAGCAGCCTAGGTATGGACCGATACATGAACACTGAAGCTTTCTTT.

This clone appeared once. This chain joins TRBV7-9 and TRBJ2-3; TRBD1 aligns across 7 bases. V shed 5 bases, J shed 2 bases, and the junction held 4 bases outside the gene matches. CDR1 and CDR2 from the germline V gene are SEHNR and FQNEAQ (reference sequence). This CDR3 contains 14 residues. CDR3 sequence reads: CASSPGQHTDTQYF. As DNA, the CDR3 is TGTGCCAGCAGCCCGGGACAGCACACAGATACGCAGTATTTT.

The gene calls are TRBV6-4 and TRBJ2-6, with a possible D match to TRBD2 (5 bases). The CDR3 spans 18 residues. From germline, CDR1 is MRHNA and CDR2 SNTAGT. V shed 0 bases and J shed 0 bases, with 12 bases lying between them. The CDR3 DNA follows: TGTGCCAGCAGTGACTCGGGCTTAGGGAGCTCTGGGGCCAACGTCCTGACTTTC. This encodes CASSDSGLGSSGANVLTF.

The V gene is TRBV5-1, the J gene TRBJ1-6; D not resolved. V was shortened by 3 bases and J by 8 bases, with 18 bases between the two germline ends. This CDR3 region has 16 residues. Germline CDR1 is SGHRS and CDR2 is YFSETQ. The DNA for the CDR3 is TGCGCCAGCAGCTCCGCCTCCGACCGCCATTATTCACCCCTCCACTTT. It encodes CASSSASDRHYSPLHF.

The chain uses TRBV9 and TRBJ1-4; D call uncertain. This CDR3 is built from 13 residues. Trimming removed 2 bases from V and 3 bases from J, with 5 bases in between. CDR1 is SGDLS and CDR2 is YYNGEE in the germline V gene. CDR3 DNA sequence: TGTGCCAGCAGCGTCGTCCCTAATGAAAAACTGTTTTTT. Translating gives CASSVVPNEKLFF.

The chain has TRBV4-3 and TRBJ1-2; TRBD1 might be the D (6 bases). Per germline, CDR1 LGHNA and CDR2 YSLEER. The CDR3 totals 15 residues. V was clipped by 0 bases and J by 8 bases, with 16 bases between them. CDR3 region: CASSQDRGGIGGYTF. The CDR3 DNA reads TGCGCCAGCAGCCAAGACCGAGGGGGGATAGGGGGCTACACCTTC.

The V and J genes are TRBV6-6 and TRBJ1-1, with D hard to call. The CDR3 consists of 14 residues. Germline lookup yields CDR1 MNHNY and CDR2 SVGAGI (reference sequence). The V end was cut by 8 bases, the J end by 3 bases, with 16 bases between. The CDR3 protein is CASSIRGRDTEAFF. CDR3 DNA sequence: TGTGCCAGCTCCATACGGGGAAGGGACACTGAAGCTTTCTTT.

This rearrangement joins TRBV14 to TRBJ2-1; TRBD2 is a possible D gene (5 bases). CDR1 is SGHDN and CDR2 is FVKESK in the germline V gene. Trimming took 5 bases from V and 8 from J, leaving 10 bases between them. This CDR3 comprises 12 residues. This CDR3 is CASSLLGDEQFF. The CDR3 coding sequence is TGTGCCAGCAGCTTGCTCGGGGATGAGCAGTTCTTC.